This TCR beta chain is drawn from a study of blood T cell repertoires in COVID-19. This CDR3 is 15 amino acids long. The germline gives CDR1 MNHEY, CDR2 SVGAGI. V trimming: 7 bases; J trimming: 3 bases; junction bases outside the gene matches: 10. The protocol was immunoSEQ multiplex PCR, while the TCRdb copy is restricted to in-frame clones and leaves out a portion. This sample has under 250,000 clones; almost 85% occur once, and the top ten carry under 4.5%. The sequence derives from a man between 45 and 60 years old with acute or convalescent COVID-19. The sequenced sample consisted of peripheral blood. V is TRBV6-5 and J is TRBJ1-1, with 8 bases aligning to TRBD1. CDR3 loop: CASTYYQGADTEAFF. CDR3 nucleotides: TGTGCCAGCACCTATTATCAGGGGGCAGACACTGAAGCTTTCTTT.